This T cell receptor beta chain is from a study of blood T cell repertoires in COVID-19. Study-wide context: COVID-19 samples from acute and convalescent phases originated in the United States, Italy and Spain. T cells, B-cell-depleted T cells, or PBMCs supplied cDNA or gDNA.

This CDR3 is built from 14 residues. Trimming at V came to 3 bases and at J to 11 bases, leaving 9 bases not matched to a gene. CDR1 is SEHNR and CDR2 is FQNEAQ in the germline V gene (reference sequence). Enrolled during active infection, Seattle patients were then followed longitudinally. Measured with immunoSEQ multiplex PCR; TCRdb has only the in-frame clones, and not every one. The data hold some 300,000 clones, with just under 90% observed a single time. The origin of this receptor is a woman in her 30s with COVID-19, enrolled during active disease. The chain recombines TRBV7-9 with TRBJ1-4; TRBD1 agrees at 7 bases. The specimen sequenced was peripheral blood. CDR3: CASSLSRDSLKLFF. The DNA for the CDR3 is TGTGCCAGCAGCTTGTCCCGGGACAGTCTGAAACTGTTTTTT. Full variable domain (remainder filled in from reference TRBV7-9 and TRBJ1-4): DTGVSQNPRHKITKRGQNVTFRCDPISEHNRLYWYRQTLGQGPEFLTYFQNEAQLEKSRLLSDRFSAERPKGSFSTLEIQRTEQGDSAMYLCASSLSRDSLKLFFGSGTQLSVL.